The 20 T cell receptor beta chains below were found in one sample sequenced in a study of CD8+CD57+ T cells in acquired aplastic anemia. Sequencing involved patients with CD8+CD57+ cell expansion previously shown by flow cytometry. Genomic DNA provided the template from which TCR beta VDJ and CDR3 profiles were obtained. TCRdb re-called the reads with MiXCR, one entry per CDR3 protein. This table has fewer than 85,000 distinct CDR3 sequences, 60% to 75% appearing once. Sequenced: sorted CD4+, CD8+, or CD8+CD57+ T cells (not recorded which) from PBMCs. Every receptor here comes from a human donor with aplastic anemia.

V and J are TRBV4-2 and TRBJ2-1; TRBD1 aligns across 9 bases. The V segment lost 1 base and the J segment 4 bases; nucleotides outside the gene matches: 8. Germline V gene data show CDR1 as LGHNA and CDR2 as YNFKEQ. The CDR3 spans 17 residues. The CDR3 coding sequence is TGTGCCAGCAGCCAAGGAATACAGGGGGCAGGGTACAATGAGCAGTTCTTC. Translated: CASSQGIQGAGYNEQFF.

In its sample, this clonotype was seen once. The rearrangement joins TRBV25-1 to TRBJ1-4, with TRBD1 as a possible D gene (6 bases). Trimming took off 4 bases at V and 5 bases at J, with 14 bases between the two ends. Germline V gives CDR1 MGHDK, CDR2 SYGVNS. The CDR3 length is 15 residues. The DNA of the CDR3 is TGTGCCAGCAGTGTACCAAGGGGGGCAAATGAAAAACTGTTTTTT. Its protein is CASSVPRGANEKLFF.

Many counts were recorded for this clonotype. This chain links TRBV19 with TRBJ1-6; D may be TRBD1 (6 bases). The CDR3 runs 13 residues. In germline, CDR1 is LNHDA, CDR2 SQIVND (reference sequence). V lost 10 bases, J lost 7 bases, and 14 bases lay in between. The CDR3 loop reads CAIGDTVNSPLHF. The CDR3 DNA follows: TGTGCCATTGGGGACACCGTAAATTCACCCCTCCACTTT.

This clonotype was counted once. The CDR3 is CSAYNPGSAGEKLFF. Here the CDR3 DNA reads TGCAGCGCTTACAATCCAGGTTCTGCGGGTGAAAAACTGTTTTTT. The chain uses TRBV29-1 and TRBJ1-4; no reliable D call. This CDR3 is 15 amino acids long. From germline, CDR1 is SQVTM and CDR2 ANQGSEA. V was clipped by 7 bases and J by 7 bases, with 22 bases between them.

This clonotype was detected a few times. The V and J genes are TRBV28 and TRBJ2-5; 9 nucleotides align to TRBD1. V dropped 5 bases and J dropped 2; count of bases not matched to a gene: 6. Germline V gene data show CDR1 as MDHEN and CDR2 as SYDVKM. The CDR3 loop spans 15 amino acids. The CDR3 DNA reads TGTGCCAGCAGTATCGGGACAGGGATTCAAGAGACCCAGTACTTC. Its protein product is CASSIGTGIQETQYF.

This chain uses TRBV10-2 with TRBJ2-7; maybe TRBD1 (6 bases). Germline CDR1 WSHSY, CDR2 SAAADI. This CDR3 has 14 residues. Deletions cut 1 base from V and 6 bases from J, with 13 bases between. The CDR3 loop reads CASSELGQSLEQYF. DNA for the CDR3: TGCGCCAGCAGTGAGTTGGGACAATCCCTCGAGCAGTACTTC.

The chain is built from TRBV2 and TRBJ2-4, with unresolved D. Trimming pared 10 bases from V and 0 bases from J, leaving 13 bases between. Germline V gene data show CDR1 as SNHLY and CDR2 as FYNNEI. The CDR3 has 14 amino acids. The CDR3 coding sequence is TGTGCCACCGGACCAAATCTAGCCAAAAACATTCAGTACTTC. It yields the protein CATGPNLAKNIQYF.

The chain couples TRBV5-8 to TRBJ1-1, with 8 bases that match TRBD1. The CDR3 contains 14 residues. Germline V gives CDR1 SGHTS, CDR2 YDEGEE. V lost 10 bases and J lost 3; bases outside the gene matches: 11. CDR3 DNA sequence: TGTGCCTGTGCCTCAGGGGGCGAGGACACTGAAGCTTTCTTT. Amino acids: CACASGGEDTEAFF.

This clonotype was picked up many times. V usage is TRBV24-1 and J usage is TRBJ2-1; perhaps TRBD1 as D (7 bases). Germline CDR1 and CDR2: KGHDR and SFDVKD. The CDR3 is 16 residues long. Trimming cost V 3 bases and J 14 bases, with 25 bases left between them. CDR3: CATSDPDRQGGGIEFF. The CDR3 coding sequence is TGTGCCACCAGTGATCCTGATAGACAGGGAGGAGGAATCGAGTTCTTC.

V and J are TRBV7-9 and TRBJ1-1; a possible D gene is TRBD1 (6 bases). The CDR3 sequence is 15 residues long. CDR1 and CDR2 from the germline V gene are SEHNR and FQNEAQ (reference sequence). Trimming removed 4 bases at V and 0 bases at J, with 12 bases between. The DNA for the CDR3 is TGTGCCAGCAGCTCACTGCGGGGGCTGAACACTGAAGCTTTCTTT. Its translation is CASSSLRGLNTEAFF.

V gene TRBV24-1 combines with J gene TRBJ2-7; 7 bases are shared with TRBD1. CDR3 length equals 14 residues. Germline-derived CDR1 and CDR2 are KGHDR and SFDVKD. The trim removed 4 bases at V and 5 bases at J, leaving 7 bases unmatched. In DNA, the CDR3 is TGTGCCACCAGTGAGTCCGGGACAGAGAACGAGCAGTACTTC. Translated: CATSESGTENEQYF.

The chain recombines TRBV7-2 with TRBJ2-7, with TRBD2 as a possible D gene (6 bases). Trimming removed 0 bases from V and 3 bases from J, with 9 bases in between. This CDR3 is built from 14 residues. CDR1 and CDR2 (germline): SGHTA, FQGNSA. The CDR3 loop is CASSLAWGVYEQYF. For the CDR3, the DNA is TGTGCCAGCAGCTTAGCGTGGGGGGTCTACGAGCAGTACTTC.

The gene calls are TRBV5-4 and TRBJ1-6; 9 bases line up with TRBD1. Germline V gene data show CDR1 as SGHNT and CDR2 as YYREEE (reference sequence). The CDR3 has 14 amino acids. V shed 5 bases, J shed 5 bases, and the junction held 2 bases outside the gene matches. The CDR3 sequence is CASRRTGDNSPLHF. For the CDR3, the DNA is TGTGCCAGCAGAAGGACAGGGGATAATTCACCCCTCCACTTT. The variable domain in full, completed from reference TRBV5-4 and TRBJ1-6, reads ETGVTQSPTHLIKTRGQQVTLRCSSQSGHNTVSWYQQALGQGPQFIFQYYREEENGRGNFPPRFSGLQFPNYSSELNVNALELDDSALYLCASRRTGDNSPLHFGNGTRLTVT.

The genes are TRBV10-3 and TRBJ2-5; D is undetermined. V was cut by 11 bases and J by 0 bases, with 10 bases left in between. The CDR3 sequence is 12 residues long. Germline loops: CDR1 ENHRY, CDR2 SYGVKD. The CDR3 sequence: CAVGRNQETQYF. The CDR3 nucleotides read TGTGCCGTCGGACGGAACCAAGAGACCCAGTACTTC.

A single count supports this clonotype. The chain recombines TRBV10-3 with TRBJ1-5, with D possibly TRBD1 on 5 matching bases. V lost 11 bases to trimming and J lost 0 bases, with 11 bases between them. This CDR3 contains 13 residues. Germline assignment: CDR1 ENHRY and CDR2 SYGVKD. Here the CDR3 reads CAEGTTSNQPQHF. The CDR3 region has the DNA TGTGCCGAGGGGACTACTAGCAATCAGCCCCAGCATTTT.

J is TRBJ1-2 and V is TRBV10-3; D is undetermined. Germline values: CDR1 ENHRY, CDR2 SYGVKD. Trimming took off 2 bases at V and 4 bases at J, with 8 bases between the two ends. CDR3 length equals 13 residues. CDR3 loop: CAISENDGYGYTF. For the CDR3, the DNA is TGTGCCATCAGTGAGAACGACGGCTATGGCTACACCTTC.

The rearrangement joins TRBV4-1 to TRBJ2-7; D call uncertain. The CDR3 consists of 13 residues. Trimming left V 4 bases short and J 3 bases short, with 10 bases between. CDR1 and CDR2 (germline): MGHRA, YSYEKL. The CDR3 DNA reads TGCGCCAGCAGCCCAATTTCCGACTACGAGCAGTACTTC. It is translated as CASSPISDYEQYF.

The chain has TRBV7-9 and TRBJ2-7; maybe TRBD2 (6 bases). The V end lost 0 bases, the J end lost 4 bases, and 13 bases lay between the germline ends. The CDR3 sequence is 15 residues long. Germline lookup yields CDR1 SEHNR and CDR2 FQNEAQ (reference sequence). The CDR3 coding sequence is TGTGCCAGCAGCTTAGCGCAGGGAGGACGATACGAGCAGTACTTC. Translation: CASSLAQGGRYEQYF. Looking up the rest from reference TRBV7-9 and TRBJ2-7 gives the full variable domain: DTGVSQNPRHKITKRGQNVTFRCDPISEHNRLYWYRQTLGQGPEFLTYFQNEAQLEKSRLLSDRFSAERPKGSFSTLEIQRTEQGDSAMYLCASSLAQGGRYEQYFGPGTRLTVT.

In this sample, this clonotype turned up a few times. The rearrangement joins TRBV2 to TRBJ2-3; 9 bases line up with TRBD2. J was trimmed by 3 bases and V by 7 bases; bases with no gene match: 8. Germline-derived CDR1 and CDR2 are SNHLY and FYNNEI. The CDR3 totals 15 residues. The CDR3 region has the DNA TGTGCCAGCACACGTAGCGGGAGTGCTACAGATACGCAGTATTTT. Protein: CASTRSGSATDTQYF.

The CDR3 sequence: CATSDPSNTEAFF. The CDR3, as DNA: TGTGCCACCAGTGACCCATCCAACACTGAAGCTTTCTTT. The genes are TRBV24-1 and TRBJ1-1, with no clear D. The CDR3 consists of 13 residues. CDR1 KGHDR and CDR2 SFDVKD come from the germline V gene. Trimming cost V 4 bases and J 2 bases, with 7 bases left between them.